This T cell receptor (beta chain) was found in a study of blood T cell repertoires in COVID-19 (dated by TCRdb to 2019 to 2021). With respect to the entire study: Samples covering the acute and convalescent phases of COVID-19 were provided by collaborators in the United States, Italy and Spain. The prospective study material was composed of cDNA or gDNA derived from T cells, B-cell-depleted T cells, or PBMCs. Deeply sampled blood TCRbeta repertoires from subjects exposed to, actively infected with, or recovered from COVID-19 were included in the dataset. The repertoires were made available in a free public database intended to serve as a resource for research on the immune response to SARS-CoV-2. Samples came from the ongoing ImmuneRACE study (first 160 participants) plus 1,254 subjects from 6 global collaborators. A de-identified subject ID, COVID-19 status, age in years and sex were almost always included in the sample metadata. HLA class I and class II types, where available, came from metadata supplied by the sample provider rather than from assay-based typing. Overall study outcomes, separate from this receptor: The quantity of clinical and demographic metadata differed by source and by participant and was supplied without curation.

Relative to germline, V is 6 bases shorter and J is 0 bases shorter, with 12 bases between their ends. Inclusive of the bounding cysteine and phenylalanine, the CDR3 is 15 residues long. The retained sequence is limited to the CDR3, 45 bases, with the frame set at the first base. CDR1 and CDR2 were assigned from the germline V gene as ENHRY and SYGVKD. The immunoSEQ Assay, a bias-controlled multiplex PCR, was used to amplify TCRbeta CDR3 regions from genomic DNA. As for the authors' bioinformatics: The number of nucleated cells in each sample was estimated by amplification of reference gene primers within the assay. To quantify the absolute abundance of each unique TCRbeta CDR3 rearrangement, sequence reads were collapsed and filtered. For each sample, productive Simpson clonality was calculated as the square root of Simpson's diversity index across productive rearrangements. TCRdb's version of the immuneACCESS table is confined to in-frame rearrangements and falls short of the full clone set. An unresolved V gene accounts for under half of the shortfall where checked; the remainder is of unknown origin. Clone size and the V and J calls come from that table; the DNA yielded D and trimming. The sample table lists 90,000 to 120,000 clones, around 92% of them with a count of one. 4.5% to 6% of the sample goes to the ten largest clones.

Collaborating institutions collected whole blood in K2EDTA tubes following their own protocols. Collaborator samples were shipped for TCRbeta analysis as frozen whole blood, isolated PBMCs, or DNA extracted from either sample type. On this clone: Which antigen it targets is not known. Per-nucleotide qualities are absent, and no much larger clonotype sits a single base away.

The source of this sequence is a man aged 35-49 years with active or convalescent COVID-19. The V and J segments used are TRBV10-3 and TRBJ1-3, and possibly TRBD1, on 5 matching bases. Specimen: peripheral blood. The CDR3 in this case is CAISLTASSGNTIYF. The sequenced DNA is TGTGCCATCAGCCTGACAGCGAGCTCTGGAAACACCATATATTTT.